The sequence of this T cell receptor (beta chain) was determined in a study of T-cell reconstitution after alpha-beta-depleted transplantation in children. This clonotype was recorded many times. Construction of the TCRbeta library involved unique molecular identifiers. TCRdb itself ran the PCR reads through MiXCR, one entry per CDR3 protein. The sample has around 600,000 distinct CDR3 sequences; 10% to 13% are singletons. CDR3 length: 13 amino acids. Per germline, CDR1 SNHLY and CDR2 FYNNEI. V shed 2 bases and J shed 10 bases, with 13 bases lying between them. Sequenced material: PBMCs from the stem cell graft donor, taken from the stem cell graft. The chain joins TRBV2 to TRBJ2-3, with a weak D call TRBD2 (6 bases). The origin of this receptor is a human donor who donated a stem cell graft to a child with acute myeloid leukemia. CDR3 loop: CASSENSRDSQYF. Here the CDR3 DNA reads TGTGCCAGCAGTGAAAACAGCCGGGACTCGCAGTATTTT. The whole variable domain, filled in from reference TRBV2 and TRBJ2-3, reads EPEVTQTPSHQVTQMGQEVILRCVPISNHLYFYWYRQILGQKVEFLVSFYNNEISEKSEIFDDQFSVERPDGSNFTLKIRSTKLEDSAMYFCASSENSRDSQYFGPGTRLTVL.